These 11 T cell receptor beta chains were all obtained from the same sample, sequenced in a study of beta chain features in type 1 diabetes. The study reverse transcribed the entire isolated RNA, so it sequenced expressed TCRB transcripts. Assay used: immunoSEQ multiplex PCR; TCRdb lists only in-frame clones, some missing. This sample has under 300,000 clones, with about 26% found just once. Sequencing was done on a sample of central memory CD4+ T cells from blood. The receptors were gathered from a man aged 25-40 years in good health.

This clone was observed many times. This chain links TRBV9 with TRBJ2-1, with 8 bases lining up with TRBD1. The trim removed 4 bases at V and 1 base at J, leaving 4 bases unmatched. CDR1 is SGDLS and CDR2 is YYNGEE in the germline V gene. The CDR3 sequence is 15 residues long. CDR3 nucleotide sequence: TGTGCCAGCAGCATAGGACAGGGTTCCTACAATGAGCAGTTCTTC. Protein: CASSIGQGSYNEQFF. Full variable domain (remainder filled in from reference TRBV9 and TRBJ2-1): DSGVTQTPKHLITATGQRVTLRCSPRSGDLSVYWYQQSLDQGLQFLIQYYNGEERAKGNILERFSAQQFPDLHSELNLSSLELGDSALYFCASSIGQGSYNEQFFGPGTRLTVL.

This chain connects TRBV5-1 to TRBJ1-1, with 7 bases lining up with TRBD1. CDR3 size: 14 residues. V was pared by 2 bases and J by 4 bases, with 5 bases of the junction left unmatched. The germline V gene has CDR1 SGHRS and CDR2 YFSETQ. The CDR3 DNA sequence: TGCGCCAGCAGCTTTCAGACAGGGAGCACTGAAGCTTTCTTT. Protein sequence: CASSFQTGSTEAFF.

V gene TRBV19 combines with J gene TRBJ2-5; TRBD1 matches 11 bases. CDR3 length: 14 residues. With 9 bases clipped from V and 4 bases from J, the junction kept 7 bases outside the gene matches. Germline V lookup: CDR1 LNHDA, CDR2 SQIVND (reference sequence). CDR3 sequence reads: CASKPGQGVETQYF. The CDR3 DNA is TGTGCCAGCAAGCCGGGACAGGGGGTAGAGACCCAGTACTTC.

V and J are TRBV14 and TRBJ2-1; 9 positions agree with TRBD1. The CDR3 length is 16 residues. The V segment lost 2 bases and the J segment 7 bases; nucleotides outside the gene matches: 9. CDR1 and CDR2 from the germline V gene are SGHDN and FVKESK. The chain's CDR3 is CASSQPGTGKLNEQFF. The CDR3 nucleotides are TGTGCCAGCAGCCAACCCGGGACAGGGAAACTGAATGAGCAGTTCTTC.

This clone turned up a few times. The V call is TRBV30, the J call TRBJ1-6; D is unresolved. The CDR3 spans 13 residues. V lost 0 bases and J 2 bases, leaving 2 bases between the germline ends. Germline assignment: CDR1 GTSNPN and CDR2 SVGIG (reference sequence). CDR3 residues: CAWSVAYNSPLHF. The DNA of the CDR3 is TGTGCCTGGAGTGTAGCCTATAATTCACCCCTCCACTTT.

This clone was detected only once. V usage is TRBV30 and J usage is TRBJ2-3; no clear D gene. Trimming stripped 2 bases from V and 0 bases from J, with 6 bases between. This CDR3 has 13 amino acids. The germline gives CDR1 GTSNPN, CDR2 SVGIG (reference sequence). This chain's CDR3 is CAWSRSSTDTQYF. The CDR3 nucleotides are TGTGCCTGGAGTAGATCTAGCACAGATACGCAGTATTTT.

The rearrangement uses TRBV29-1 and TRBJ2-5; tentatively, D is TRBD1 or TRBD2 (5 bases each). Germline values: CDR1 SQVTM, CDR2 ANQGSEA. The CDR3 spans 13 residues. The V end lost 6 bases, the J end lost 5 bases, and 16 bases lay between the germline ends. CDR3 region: CSVGDQVGETQYF. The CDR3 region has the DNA TGCAGCGTAGGGGACCAGGTTGGGGAGACCCAGTACTTC.

The chain's CDR3 is CASSFTGLDEQFF. The CDR3 bases are TGTGCCAGCAGCTTTACAGGGCTGGATGAGCAGTTCTTC. The chain has TRBV7-2 and TRBJ2-1, with a possible D match to TRBD1 (6 bases). Trimming left V 3 bases short and J 8 bases short, with 11 bases between. CDR3 size: 13 residues. In germline, CDR1 is SGHTA, CDR2 FQGNSA. The whole variable domain, filled in from reference TRBV7-2 and TRBJ2-1, reads GAGVSQSPSNKVTEKGKDVELRCDPISGHTALYWYRQSLGQGLEFLIYFQGNSAPDKSGLPSDRFSAERTGGSVSTLTIQRTQQEDSAVYLCASSFTGLDEQFFGPGTRLTVL.

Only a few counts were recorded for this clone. CDR3 residues: CASSAGLYETQYF. Written as DNA, the CDR3 is TGTGCCAGCAGCGCCGGACTCTATGAGACCCAGTACTTC. The J gene is TRBJ2-5, the V gene TRBV11-1, with D possibly being TRBD2 (5 bases). Germline CDR1 reads SGHAT; CDR2 reads FQDESV (reference sequence). V was shortened by 5 bases and J by 5 bases, with 12 bases between the two germline ends. The CDR3 spans 13 residues. Full variable domain (rest looked up from reference TRBV11-1 and TRBJ2-5): EAEVAQSPRYKITEKSQAVAFWCDPISGHATLYWYRQILGQGPELLVQFQDESVVDDSQLPKDRFSAERLKGVDSTLKIQPAELGDSAMYLCASSAGLYETQYFGPGTRLLVL.

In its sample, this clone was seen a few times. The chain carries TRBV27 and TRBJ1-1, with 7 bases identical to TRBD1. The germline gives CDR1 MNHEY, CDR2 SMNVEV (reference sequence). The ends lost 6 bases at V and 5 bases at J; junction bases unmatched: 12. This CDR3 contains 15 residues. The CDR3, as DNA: TGTGCCAGCAGGGAGACGGACAGGAGGAAGACTGAAGCTTTCTTT. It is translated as CASRETDRRKTEAFF.

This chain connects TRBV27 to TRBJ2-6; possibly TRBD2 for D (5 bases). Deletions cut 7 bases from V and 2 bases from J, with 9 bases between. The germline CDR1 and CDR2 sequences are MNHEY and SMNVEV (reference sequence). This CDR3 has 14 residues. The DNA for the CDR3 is TGTGCCAGCATGAGGGTCGCTGGGGCCAACGTCCTGACTTTC. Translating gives CASMRVAGANVLTF.